This record covers a single T cell receptor (beta chain). The sample belongs to a study of blood T cell repertoires in COVID-19. Study details: PBMCs, B-cell-depleted T cells, or T cells provided the cDNA or gDNA that made up the material.

All enrollees were roughly 18 to 95 years old and from about 25 US areas. Assignments of participants to cohorts depended upon their own reported clinical history. In the authors' methods: It was from reference gene primer amplification that nucleated cell counts were estimated. Generated by immunoSEQ multiplex PCR, the TCRdb table keeps only in-frame clones and is missing some. The V and J calls and the clone size are those of that table, but D and trimming were determined from the DNA. The sample carries about 250,000 clones, around 85% recorded once. This CDR3 has 13 amino acids. Germline-derived CDR1 and CDR2 are LNHDA and SQIVND (reference sequence). V was trimmed by 5 bases and J by 3 bases, leaving 8 bases between them.

The sequenced sample consisted of PBMCs or T cells enriched from blood (not recorded which). This TCR was recovered from a woman in her forties or fifties with acute COVID-19. The chain is built from TRBV19 and TRBJ2-1, with D perhaps TRBD1 (5 bases). CDR3: CASSQGFYNEQFF. The DNA for the CDR3 is TGTGCCAGTAGTCAGGGTTTCTACAATGAGCAGTTCTTC. Full variable domain (rest looked up from reference TRBV19 and TRBJ2-1): DGGITQSPKYLFRKEGQNVTLSCEQNLNHDAMYWYRQDPGQGLRLIYYSQIVNDFQKGDIAEGYSVSREKKESFPLTVTSAQKNPTAFYLCASSQGFYNEQFFGPGTRLTVL.